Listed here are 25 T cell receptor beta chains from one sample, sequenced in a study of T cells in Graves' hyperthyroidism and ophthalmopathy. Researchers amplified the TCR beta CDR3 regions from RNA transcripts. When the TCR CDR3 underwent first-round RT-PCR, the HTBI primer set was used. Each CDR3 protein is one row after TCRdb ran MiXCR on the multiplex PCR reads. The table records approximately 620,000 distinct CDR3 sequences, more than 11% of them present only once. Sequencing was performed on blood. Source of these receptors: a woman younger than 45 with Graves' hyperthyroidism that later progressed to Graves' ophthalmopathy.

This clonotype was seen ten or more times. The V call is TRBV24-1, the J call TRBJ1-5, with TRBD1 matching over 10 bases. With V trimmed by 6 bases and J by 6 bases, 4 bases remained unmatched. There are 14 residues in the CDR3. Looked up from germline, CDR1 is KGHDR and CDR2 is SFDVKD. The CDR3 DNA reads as TGTGCCACCAGTCAGACAGGGGGCGGTCAGCCCCAGCATTTT. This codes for CATSQTGGGQPQHF.

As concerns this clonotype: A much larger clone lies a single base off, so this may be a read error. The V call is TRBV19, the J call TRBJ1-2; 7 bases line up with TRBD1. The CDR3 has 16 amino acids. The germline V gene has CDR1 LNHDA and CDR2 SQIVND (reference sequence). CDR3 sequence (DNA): TGTGCCAGTAGTATAGACACCGGGACAGCTAACTATGGCTACAGCTTC. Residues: CASSIDTGTANYGYSF.

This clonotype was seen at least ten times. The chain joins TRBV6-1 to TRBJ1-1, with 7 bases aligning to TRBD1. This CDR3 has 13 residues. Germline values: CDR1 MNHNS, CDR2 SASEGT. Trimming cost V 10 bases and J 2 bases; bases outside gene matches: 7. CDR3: CAIRQGTNTEAFF. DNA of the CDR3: TGTGCCATCCGACAGGGTACAAACACTGAAGCTTTCTTT.

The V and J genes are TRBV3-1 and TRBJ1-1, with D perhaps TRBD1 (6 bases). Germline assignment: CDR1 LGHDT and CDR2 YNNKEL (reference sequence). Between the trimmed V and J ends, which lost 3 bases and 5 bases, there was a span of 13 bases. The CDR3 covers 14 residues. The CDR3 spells CASSHGTGTTEAFF. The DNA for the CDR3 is TGTGCCAGCAGCCATGGGACCGGGACAACTGAAGCTTTCTTT.

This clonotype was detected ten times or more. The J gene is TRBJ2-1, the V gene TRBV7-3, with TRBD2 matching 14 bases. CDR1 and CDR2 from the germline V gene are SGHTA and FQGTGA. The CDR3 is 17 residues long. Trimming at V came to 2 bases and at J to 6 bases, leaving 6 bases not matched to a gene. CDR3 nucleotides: TGTGCCAGCAGCTTACAGTTCGGGACTAGCGGGAGCAATGAGCAGTTCTTC. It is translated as CASSLQFGTSGSNEQFF.

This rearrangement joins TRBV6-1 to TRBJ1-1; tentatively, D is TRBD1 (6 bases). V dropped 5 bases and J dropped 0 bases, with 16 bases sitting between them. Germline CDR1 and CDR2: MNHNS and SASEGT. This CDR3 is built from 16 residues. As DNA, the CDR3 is TGTGCCAGCAGTTCCCCCAGGGGAACGATGAACACTGAAGCTTTCTTT. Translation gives CASSSPRGTMNTEAFF.

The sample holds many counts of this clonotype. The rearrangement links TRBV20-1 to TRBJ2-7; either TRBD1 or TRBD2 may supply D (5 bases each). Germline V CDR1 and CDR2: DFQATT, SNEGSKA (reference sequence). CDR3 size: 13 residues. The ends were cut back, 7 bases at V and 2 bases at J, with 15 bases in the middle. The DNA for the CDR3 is TGCAGTGGCTCCCCCGGGACCACCTACGAGCAGTACTTC. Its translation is CSGSPGTTYEQYF.

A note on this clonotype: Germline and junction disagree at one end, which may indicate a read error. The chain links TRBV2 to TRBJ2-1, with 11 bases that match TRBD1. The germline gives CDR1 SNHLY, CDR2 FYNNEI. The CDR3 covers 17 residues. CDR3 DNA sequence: TGTGCCAGCAGTGAAGAGGACAGGGGGCGTCTTTACAATGAGCAGCTCTTC. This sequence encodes CASSEEDRGRLYNEQLF. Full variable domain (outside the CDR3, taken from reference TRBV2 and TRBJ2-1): EPEVTQTPSHQVTQMGQEVILRCVPISNHLYFYWYRQILGQKVEFLVSFYNNEISEKSEIFDDQFSVERPDGSNFTLKIRSTKLEDSAMYFCASSEEDRGRLYNEQLFGPGTRLTVL.

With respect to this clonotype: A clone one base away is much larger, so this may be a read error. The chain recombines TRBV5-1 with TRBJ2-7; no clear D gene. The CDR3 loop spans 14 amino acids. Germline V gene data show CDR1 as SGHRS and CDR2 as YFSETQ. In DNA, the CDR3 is TGCGCCAGCAGCTTGACAGTTAGCTCCTACGAGCGGTACTTC. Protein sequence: CASSLTVSSYERYF.

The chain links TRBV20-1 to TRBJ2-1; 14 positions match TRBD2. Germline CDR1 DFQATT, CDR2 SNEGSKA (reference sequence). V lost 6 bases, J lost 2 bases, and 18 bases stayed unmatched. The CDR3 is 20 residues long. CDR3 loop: CSAISTGLAGVSRTYNEQFF. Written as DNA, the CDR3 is TGCAGTGCCATAAGCACGGGACTAGCGGGAGTCAGTCGAACCTACAATGAGCAGTTCTTC.

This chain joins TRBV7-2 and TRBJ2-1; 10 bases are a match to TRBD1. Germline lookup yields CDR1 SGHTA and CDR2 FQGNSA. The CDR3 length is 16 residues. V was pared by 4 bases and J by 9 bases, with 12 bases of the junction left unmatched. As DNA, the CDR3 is TGTGCCAGCAGCTCGAGTGGGACAGGGGTTTATAGTGAGCAGTTCTTC. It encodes CASSSSGTGVYSEQFF.

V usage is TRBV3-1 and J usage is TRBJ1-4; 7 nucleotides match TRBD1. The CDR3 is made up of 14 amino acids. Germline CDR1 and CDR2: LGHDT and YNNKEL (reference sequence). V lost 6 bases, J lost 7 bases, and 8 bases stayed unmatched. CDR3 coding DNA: TGTGCCAGCAGAGGGGACAGCTCTTCTGAAAAACTGTTTTTT. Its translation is CASRGDSSSEKLFF.

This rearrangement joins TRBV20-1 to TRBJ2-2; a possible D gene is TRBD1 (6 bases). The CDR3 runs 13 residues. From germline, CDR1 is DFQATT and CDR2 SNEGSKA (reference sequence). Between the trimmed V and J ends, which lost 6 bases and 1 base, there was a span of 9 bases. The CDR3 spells CSAIQGNTGELFF. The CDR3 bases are TGCAGTGCAATACAGGGGAACACCGGGGAGCTGTTTTTT.

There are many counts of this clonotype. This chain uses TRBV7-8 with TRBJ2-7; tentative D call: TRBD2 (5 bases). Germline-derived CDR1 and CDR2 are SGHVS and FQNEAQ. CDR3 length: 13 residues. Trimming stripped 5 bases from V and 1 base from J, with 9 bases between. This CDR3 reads CASSKGLSYEQYF. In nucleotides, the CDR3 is TGTGCCAGCAGCAAAGGACTTTCCTACGAGCAGTACTTC.

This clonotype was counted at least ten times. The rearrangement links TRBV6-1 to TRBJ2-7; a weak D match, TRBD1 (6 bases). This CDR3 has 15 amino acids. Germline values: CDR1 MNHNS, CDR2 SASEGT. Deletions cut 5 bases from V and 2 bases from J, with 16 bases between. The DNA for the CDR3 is TGTGCCAGCAGTCGTCGGGACACAAGAGCCTACGAGCAGTACTTC. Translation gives CASSRRDTRAYEQYF.

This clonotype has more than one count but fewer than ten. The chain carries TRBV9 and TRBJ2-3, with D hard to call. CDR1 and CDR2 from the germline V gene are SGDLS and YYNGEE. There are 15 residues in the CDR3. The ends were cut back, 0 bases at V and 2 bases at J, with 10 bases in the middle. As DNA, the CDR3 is TGTGCCAGCAGCGTAGAAGGCCGATACACAGATACGCAGTATTTT. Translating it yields CASSVEGRYTDTQYF.

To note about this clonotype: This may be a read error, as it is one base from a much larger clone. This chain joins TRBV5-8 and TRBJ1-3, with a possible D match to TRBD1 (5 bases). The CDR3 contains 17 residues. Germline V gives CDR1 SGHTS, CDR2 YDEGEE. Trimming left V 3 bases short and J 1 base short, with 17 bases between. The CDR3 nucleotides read TGTGCCAGCAGCTCAGGGCTCTGCCGACTGTCTGGAAACACCATATATTTT. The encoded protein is CASSSGLCRLSGNTIYF.

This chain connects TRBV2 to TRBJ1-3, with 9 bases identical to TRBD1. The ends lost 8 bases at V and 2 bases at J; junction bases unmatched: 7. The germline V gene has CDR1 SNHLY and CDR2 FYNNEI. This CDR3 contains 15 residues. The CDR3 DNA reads TGTGCCAGCTGGGGACAGGGTTCGGCTGGAAACACCATATATTTT. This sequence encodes CASWGQGSAGNTIYF. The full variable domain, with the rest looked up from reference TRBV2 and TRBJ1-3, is EPEVTQTPSHQVTQMGQEVILRCVPISNHLYFYWYRQILGQKVEFLVSFYNNEISEKSEIFDDQFSVERPDGSNFTLKIRSTKLEDSAMYFCASWGQGSAGNTIYFGEGSWLTVV.

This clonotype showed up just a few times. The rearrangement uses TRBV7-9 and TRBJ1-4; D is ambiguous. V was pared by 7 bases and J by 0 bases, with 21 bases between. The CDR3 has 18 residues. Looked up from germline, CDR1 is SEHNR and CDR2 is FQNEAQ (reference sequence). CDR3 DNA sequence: TGTGCCAGCACCCGAGTCTCTTACAAGAATTCAACTAATGAAAAACTGTTTTTT. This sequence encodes CASTRVSYKNSTNEKLFF.

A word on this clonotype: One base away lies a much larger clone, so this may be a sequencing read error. This CDR3 reads CAWSVGTRGRGPYNEQFF. As DNA, the CDR3 is TGTGCCTGGAGTGTTGGGACTCGCGGGAGGGGGCCCTACAATGAGCAGTTCTTC. This chain links TRBV30 with TRBJ2-1; 9 bases agree with TRBD2. Germline loops: CDR1 GTSNPN, CDR2 SVGIG (reference sequence). Trimming removed 0 bases from V and 2 bases from J; junction bases left unmatched: 11. The CDR3 loop spans 18 amino acids.

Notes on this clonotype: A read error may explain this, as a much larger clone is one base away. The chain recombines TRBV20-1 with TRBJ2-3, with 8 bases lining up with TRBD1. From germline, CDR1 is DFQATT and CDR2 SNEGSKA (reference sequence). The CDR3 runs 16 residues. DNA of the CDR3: TGCAGTGCTAGAGGGGAAGGGACAGGACTCACAGATACGCAGGATTTT. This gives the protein CSARGEGTGLTDTQDF.

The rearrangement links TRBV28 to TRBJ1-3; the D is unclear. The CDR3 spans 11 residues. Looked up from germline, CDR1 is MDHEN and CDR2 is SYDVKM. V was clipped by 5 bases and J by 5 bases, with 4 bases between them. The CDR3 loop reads CASSNRNTIYF. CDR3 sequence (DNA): TGTGCCAGCAGTAATAGAAACACCATATATTTT.

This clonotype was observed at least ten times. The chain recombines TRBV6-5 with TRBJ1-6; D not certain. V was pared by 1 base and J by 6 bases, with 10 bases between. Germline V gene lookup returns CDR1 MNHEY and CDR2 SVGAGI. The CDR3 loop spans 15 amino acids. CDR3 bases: TGTGCCAGCAGTTACTTTGAGGGTACTAATTCACCCCTCCACTTT. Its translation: CASSYFEGTNSPLHF.

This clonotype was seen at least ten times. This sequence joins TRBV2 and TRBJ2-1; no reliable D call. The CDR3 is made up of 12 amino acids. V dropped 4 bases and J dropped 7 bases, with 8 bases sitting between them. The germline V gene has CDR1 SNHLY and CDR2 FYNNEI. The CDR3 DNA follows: TGTGCCAGCAGTGGACATTGGAATGAGCAGTTCTTC. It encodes CASSGHWNEQFF.

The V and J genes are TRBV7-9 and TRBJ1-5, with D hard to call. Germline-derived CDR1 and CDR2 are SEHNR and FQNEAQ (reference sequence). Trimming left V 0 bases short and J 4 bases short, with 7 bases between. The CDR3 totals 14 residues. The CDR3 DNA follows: TGTGCCAGCAGCTTAGCTGTGGAAAATCAGCCCCAGCATTTT. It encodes CASSLAVENQPQHF.